This entry describes one T cell receptor beta chain. Its antigen is unidentified. Autoimmune disease history or systemic immunosuppression disqualified patients. Profiling relied on immunoSEQ multiplex PCR, and the TCRdb table lists in-frame clones only, not all of them. This table has 77,000 or so clones, roughly 89% appearing once. This record belongs to a study of OX40 agonist ivuxolimab in advanced cancers. Turning to the study itself: Ivuxolimab, an antibody acting as an agonist of OX40 (CD134), was used to treat patients. A male proportion of 82.7% was recorded, with mean age about 62 years and range 23 to 79.

V was cut by 2 bases and J by 15 bases, with 11 bases left in between. Germline V gene lookup returns CDR1 LNHNV and CDR2 YYDKDF (reference sequence). This CDR3 has 11 residues. Points from the study as a whole: Dosing at 0.1 to 3.0 mg/kg was accompanied by clonal expansion of CD4+ and CD8+ blood T cells by week 6.

This TCR derives from an adult with an advanced solid tumor such as melanoma, head and neck, liver or kidney cancer. The sample consisted of CD4+ or CD8+ T cells sorted from blood, taken in a trial of the OX40 agonist ivuxolimab. This chain links TRBV15 with TRBJ2-1; either TRBD1 or TRBD2 may supply D (5 bases each). The CDR3 nucleotides read TGTGCCACCAGCAGAAGGGGACCCCCGTTCTTC. Protein: CATSRRGPPFF. The full variable domain, in which reference TRBV15 and TRBJ2-1 provide the parts outside the CDR3, is DAMVIQNPRYQVTQFGKPVTLSCSQTLNHNVMYWYQQKSSQAPKLLFHYYDKDFNNEADTPDNFQSRRPNTSFCFLDIRSPGLGDTAMYLCATSRRGPPFFGPGTRLTVL.